Listed here are 8 T cell receptor beta chains from one sample, sequenced in a study of cytotoxic CD8 clonotypes in ibrutinib-treated CLL. This table comes from immunoSEQ multiplex PCR, and its TCRdb copy is limited to in-frame clones, with some not included. Found here are some 200,000 clones, just under 80% of them singletons; the top ten hold about 10%. Source: PBMCs, taken after 12 months of ibrutinib treatment. These receptors all come from a human donor with chronic lymphocytic leukemia.

V is TRBV7-9 and J is TRBJ1-4; D ambiguous. The V gene's germline CDR1 is SEHNR and CDR2 FQNEAQ (reference sequence). Deletions cut 5 bases from V and 8 bases from J, with 12 bases between. This CDR3 contains 13 residues. In nucleotides, the CDR3 is TGTGCCAGCAGCATACGGGCCACCGAAAAACTGTTTTTT. As protein: CASSIRATEKLFF.

The genes are TRBV6-1 and TRBJ2-3; TRBD2 aligns across 7 bases. The germline V gene has CDR1 MNHNS and CDR2 SASEGT. With V trimmed by 3 bases and J by 1 base, 7 bases remained unmatched. This CDR3 has 16 residues. DNA for the CDR3: TGTGCCAGCAGTGAGCAGCGGGGCTGGGGCACAGATACGCAGTATTTT. Protein product: CASSEQRGWGTDTQYF.

The V gene is TRBV14, the J gene TRBJ2-2; D could derive from TRBD1 or TRBD2 (5 bases each). This CDR3 is 15 amino acids long. Germline CDR1 and CDR2: SGHDN and FVKESK. The germline V and J ends were trimmed by 4 bases and 3 bases, with 12 bases remaining between them. The chain's CDR3 is CASSPPGTYTGELFF. DNA for the CDR3: TGTGCCAGCAGCCCCCCCGGGACGTACACCGGGGAGCTGTTTTTT.

The rearrangement links TRBV15 to TRBJ2-1, with TRBD1 matching over 7 bases. Germline V gene data show CDR1 as LNHNV and CDR2 as YYDKDF (reference sequence). The CDR3 is 16 amino acids. V dropped 5 bases and J dropped 8; count of bases not matched to a gene: 15. CDR3 protein: CATSGSTGIPIYEQFF. The CDR3 region has the DNA TGTGCCACCAGCGGATCGACAGGGATCCCCATCTATGAGCAGTTCTTC.

The chain links TRBV19 to TRBJ1-1, with 8 bases aligning to TRBD1. Trimming took 2 bases from V and 4 from J; bases not matched to a gene: 12. This CDR3 contains 17 residues. CDR1 is LNHDA and CDR2 is SQIVND in the germline V gene (reference sequence). The CDR3 region is CASSITPGTGSSTEAFF. CDR3 nucleotide sequence: TGTGCCAGTAGTATAACCCCCGGGACAGGTAGCAGCACTGAAGCTTTCTTT.

The chain has TRBV5-1 and TRBJ2-3, with TRBD2 matching 12 bases. The CDR3 extends over 17 amino acids. Trimming at V came to 4 bases and at J to 1 base, leaving 7 bases not matched to a gene. Germline V gene data show CDR1 as SGHRS and CDR2 as YFSETQ. CDR3 sequence (DNA): TGCGCCAGCAGCATACCCCTAGCGGGGGGGCGCACAGATACGCAGTATTTT. Amino acid sequence: CASSIPLAGGRTDTQYF.

The gene calls are TRBV4-2 and TRBJ2-1, with 7 bases lining up with TRBD2. V lost 0 bases and J lost 7; bases outside the gene matches: 3. In germline, CDR1 is LGHNA, CDR2 YNFKEQ. CDR3 length: 14 amino acids. The CDR3: CASSQDTSANEQFF. As DNA, the CDR3 is TGTGCCAGCAGCCAAGATACTAGCGCGAATGAGCAGTTCTTC.

The V call is TRBV6-1, the J call TRBJ2-7, with TRBD1 as a possible D gene (7 bases). V was cut by 2 bases and J by 3 bases, with 14 bases left in between. The germline V gene has CDR1 MNHNS and CDR2 SASEGT. The length of the CDR3 is 15 residues. CDR3 coding DNA: TGTGCCAGCAGTGAATACCCGCGGGACAGCTACGAGCAGTACTTC. Protein sequence: CASSEYPRDSYEQYF.